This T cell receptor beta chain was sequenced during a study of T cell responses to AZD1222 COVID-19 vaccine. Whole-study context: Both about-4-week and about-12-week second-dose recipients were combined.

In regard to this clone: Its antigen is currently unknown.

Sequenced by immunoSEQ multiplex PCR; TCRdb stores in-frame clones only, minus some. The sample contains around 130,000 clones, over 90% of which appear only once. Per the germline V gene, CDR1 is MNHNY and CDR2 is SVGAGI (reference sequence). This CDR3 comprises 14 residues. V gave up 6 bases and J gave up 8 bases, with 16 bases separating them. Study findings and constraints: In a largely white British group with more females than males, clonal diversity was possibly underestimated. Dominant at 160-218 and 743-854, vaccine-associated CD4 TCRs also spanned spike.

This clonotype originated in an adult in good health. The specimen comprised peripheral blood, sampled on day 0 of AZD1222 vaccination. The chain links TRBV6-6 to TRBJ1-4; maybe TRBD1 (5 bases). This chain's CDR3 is CASSSGAYGEKLFF. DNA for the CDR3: TGTGCCAGCAGCTCCGGGGCTTACGGAGAAAAACTGTTTTTT.